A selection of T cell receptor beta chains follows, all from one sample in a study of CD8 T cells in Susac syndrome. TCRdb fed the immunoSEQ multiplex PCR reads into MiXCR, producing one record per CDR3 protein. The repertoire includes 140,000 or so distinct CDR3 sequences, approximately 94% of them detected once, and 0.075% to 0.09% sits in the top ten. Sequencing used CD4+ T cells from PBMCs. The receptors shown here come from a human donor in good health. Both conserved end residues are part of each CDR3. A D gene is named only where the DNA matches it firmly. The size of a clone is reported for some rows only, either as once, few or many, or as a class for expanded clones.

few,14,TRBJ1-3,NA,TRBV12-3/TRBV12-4,CASSFGSSGNTIYF,TGTGCCAGCAGTTTCGGGAGCTCTGGAAACACCATATATTTT
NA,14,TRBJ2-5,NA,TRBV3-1,CASSPWSSGETQYF,TGTGCCAGCAGCCCATGGAGTAGTGGAGAGACCCAGTACTTC
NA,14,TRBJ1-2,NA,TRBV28,CASSLLDRNYGYTF,TGTGCCAGCAGTTTGCTCGACAGGAACTATGGCTACACCTTC
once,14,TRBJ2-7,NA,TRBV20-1,CSARGQGSPYEQYF,TGCAGTGCTAGAGGTCAGGGGAGCCCCTACGAGCAGTACTTC
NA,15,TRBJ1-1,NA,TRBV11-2,CASSLVGQHRAEAFF,TGTGCCAGCAGCTTAGTGGGGCAGCACCGGGCTGAAGCTTTCTTT
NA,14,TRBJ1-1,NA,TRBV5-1,CASSLYDLNTEAFF,TGCGCCAGCAGCTTATATGACCTAAACACTGAAGCTTTCTTT
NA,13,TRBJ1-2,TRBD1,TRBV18,CASSPDRAYGYTF,TGTGCCAGCTCACCGGACAGGGCCTATGGCTACACCTTC
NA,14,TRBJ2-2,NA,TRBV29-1,CSGTGSVDTGELFF,TGCAGCGGAACAGGGTCCGTCGACACCGGGGAGCTGTTTTTT
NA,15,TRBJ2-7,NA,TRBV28,CASSPIRGAKGEQYF,TGTGCCAGCAGTCCCATCCGGGGGGCAAAAGGGGAGCAGTACTTC
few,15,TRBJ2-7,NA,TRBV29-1,CSVEVPEGGPYEQYF,TGCAGCGTTGAAGTCCCGGAAGGGGGTCCCTACGAGCAGTACTTC
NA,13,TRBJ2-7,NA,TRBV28,CASSLKAYYEQYF,TGTGCCAGCAGTTTGAAGGCTTACTACGAGCAGTACTTC
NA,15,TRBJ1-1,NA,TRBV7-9,CASSLGAGANTEAFF,TGTGCCAGCAGCTTAGGAGCAGGAGCGAACACTGAAGCTTTCTTT
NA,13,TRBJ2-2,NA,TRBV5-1,CASSLTVSGELFF,TGCGCCAGCAGCTTAACAGTATCCGGGGAGCTGTTTTTT
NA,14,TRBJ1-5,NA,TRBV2,CASSDYQGNQPQHF,TGTGCCAGCAGTGACTACCAGGGCAATCAGCCCCAGCATTTT
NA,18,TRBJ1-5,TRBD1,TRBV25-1,CASSEGQGCLASNQPQHF,TGTGCCAGCAGTGAAGGACAGGGGTGCCTGGCGAGCAATCAGCCCCAGCATTTT
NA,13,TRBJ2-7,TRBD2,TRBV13,CASSFRRGSEQYF,TGTGCCAGCAGCTTCCGGCGCGGGAGTGAGCAGTACTTC
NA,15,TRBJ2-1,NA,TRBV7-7,CASSLGSTADNEQFF,TGTGCCAGCAGCTTAGGGTCGACAGCCGACAATGAGCAGTTCTTC
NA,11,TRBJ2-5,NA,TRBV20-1,CSAGREETQYF,TGCAGTGCTGGACGCGAAGAGACCCAGTACTTC
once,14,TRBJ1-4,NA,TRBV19,CASQTTAADEKLFF,TGTGCCAGCCAGACGACAGCGGCGGATGAAAAACTGTTTTTT
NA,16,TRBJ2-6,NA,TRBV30,CAWSVGLSSGANVLTF,TGTGCCTGGAGTGTCGGCCTCTCTTCTGGGGCCAACGTCCTGACTTTC
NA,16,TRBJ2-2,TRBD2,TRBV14,CASSQELAGIVGELFF,TGTGCCAGCAGCCAAGAACTAGCGGGAATCGTCGGGGAGCTGTTTTTT
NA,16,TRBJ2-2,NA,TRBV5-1,CASSLGRHMNTGELFF,TGCGCCAGCAGCTTGGGACGACACATGAACACCGGGGAGCTGTTTTTT
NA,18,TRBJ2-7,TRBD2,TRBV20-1,CSARVETSGLSGSYEQYF,TGCAGTGCTAGAGTGGAGACTAGCGGACTTAGCGGCTCCTACGAGCAGTACTTC
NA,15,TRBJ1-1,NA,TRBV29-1,CSGGRGSAMNTEAFF,TGCAGCGGGGGGCGGGGTAGCGCCATGAACACTGAAGCTTTCTTT
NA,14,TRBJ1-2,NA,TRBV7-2,CASSLRQVLYGYTF,TGTGCCAGCAGCTTAAGACAGGTCCTCTATGGCTACACCTTC
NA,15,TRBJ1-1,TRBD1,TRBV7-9,CASSLPRDRATEAFF,TGTGCCAGCAGCCTCCCCCGGGACAGGGCCACTGAAGCTTTCTTT
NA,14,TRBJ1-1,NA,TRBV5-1,CASSLDDPGREAFF,TGCGCCAGCAGCTTGGATGATCCCGGACGAGAAGCTTTCTTT
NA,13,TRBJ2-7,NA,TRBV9,CASSPSSQGEQYF,TGTGCCAGCAGCCCAAGTTCACAGGGCGAGCAGTACTTC
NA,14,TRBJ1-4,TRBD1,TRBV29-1,CSVDPTGVNEKLFF,TGCAGCGTTGACCCGACAGGGGTTAATGAAAAACTGTTTTTT
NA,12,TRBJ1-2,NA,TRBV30,CAWRPLVYGYTF,TGTGCCTGGAGGCCCCTGGTCTATGGCTACACCTTC
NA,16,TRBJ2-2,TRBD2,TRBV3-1,CASSLGLAGFTGELFF,TGTGCCAGCAGCCTAGGACTAGCGGGCTTCACCGGGGAGCTGTTTTTT
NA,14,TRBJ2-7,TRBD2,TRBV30,CAWSHTGTSGQQYF,TGTGCCTGGAGTCATACCGGGACTAGCGGGCAGCAGTACTTC